The T cell receptor (beta chain) described here comes from a study of post-analysis software for immune sequencing data. At the level of the study: Relapsing-remitting, secondary progressive and progressive-relapsing multiple sclerosis courses were included.

Each TCR beta cDNA library carried unique molecular identifiers. Yield was about 500,000 cDNA molecules from around 1 to 9.1 million T cells. TCRdb reanalysed the PCR reads using MiXCR and keeps one entry per CDR3 protein. The sample has about 540,000 distinct CDR3 sequences, 30% to 40% seen once. This clonotype has just a few counts. Its antigen is currently unknown. The study's findings and limits: Samples made in the same batch grouped tightly together by F measure. Controls had lower frequencies than patients of a handful of TRBV segments, which included TRBV5-6, TRBV5-1 and TRBV20-1. Among multiple sclerosis patients, normalized Chao1 diversity was significantly below that of controls.

Trimming removed 6 bases from V and 1 base from J, with 16 bases in between. Germline V gives CDR1 SGHTA, CDR2 FQGNSA. This CDR3 spans 16 amino acids. The sequence was collected from a girl aged 2-17 years with multiple sclerosis. V gene TRBV7-2 combines with J gene TRBJ1-5, with D possibly being TRBD1 (6 bases). The specimen sequenced was blood. DNA for the CDR3: TGTGCCAGCAGTCTTACAGGGTTAATCAGCAATCAGCCCCAGCATTTT. Translated: CASSLTGLISNQPQHF.